The present entry profiles one T cell receptor beta chain with its context. Its cognate antigen is unknown. This record comes from a study of T cell responses to AZD1222 COVID-19 vaccine. General study results and limits: Only 5 or 6 people who got AZD1222 tested seropositive at baseline. Samples come after the peak T cell response, not at day 14.

CDR3 length: 14 residues. The germline V gene has CDR1 LNHNV and CDR2 YYDKDF (reference sequence). Trimming pared 5 bases from V and 0 bases from J, leaving 10 bases between. Sequencing was performed with immunoSEQ multiplex PCR; in TCRdb, only in-frame clones are kept and a portion is missing. The table lists around 140,000 clones, 92% of them singletons. This receptor was obtained from an adult who received the AZD1222 COVID-19 vaccine. Sequences were derived from peripheral blood, sampled 28 days after the second AZD1222 dose. The chain couples TRBV15 to TRBJ1-1; possibly TRBD1 for D (5 bases). The CDR3 DNA follows: TGTGCCACCAGCGGGGGGGGACTGAACACTGAAGCTTTCTTT. Translation gives CATSGGGLNTEAFF.